The sequence of this T cell receptor (beta chain) was determined in a study of CD8 T cells in ankylosing spondylitis. The V end lost 3 bases, the J end lost 1 base, and 9 bases lay between the germline ends. This CDR3 region has 14 residues. Germline CDR1 reads MDHEN; CDR2 reads SYDVKM. TCRdb re-derived calls from the 5' RACE reads in MiXCR, one entry per CDR3 protein. Of about 64,000 distinct CDR3 sequences listed, 6.2% are singletons. Turning to this clonotype: Its antigen remains unidentified.

Study outcomes and limitations: Ankylosing spondylitis blood appeared to be characterized by a TCR beta motif of under ten highly homologous variants.

The V gene is TRBV28, the J gene TRBJ1-2; D is unresolved. Source material: synovial fluid, either unsorted or a sorted T cell fraction (not recorded which). This clonotype originated in a male donor with ankylosing spondylitis. CDR3 loop: CASSLGNLNYGYTF. CDR3 nucleotide sequence: TGTGCCAGCAGTTTGGGGAACCTTAACTATGGCTACACCTTC.